The entry below gives a single TCR beta chain sequence along with its context. Its ends do not fully match the called genes, so a read error is possible. This entry is derived from a study of identical twins. The CDR3 length is 13 residues. Germline V gene sequence: CDR1 SGHAT, CDR2 FQNNGV. TCRdb redid the calling of the 5' RACE reads with MiXCR, one entry per CDR3 protein. The sample includes 400,000 to 550,000 distinct CDR3 sequences, approximately 22% of them seen just once. A further study also used this sample, focusing on T cells expressing NK-cell markers. This second study says: There were seven HCMV-seropositive donors and one seronegative donor among the eight sequenced.

This chain connects TRBV11-2 to TRBJ1-2; 7 bases fit TRBD1. The source is a woman aged 18-35 years in good health. The sequencing sample was made of CD4+ T cells sorted from blood. For the CDR3, the DNA is TGTGCCAGCAGCTTAGGCCCTCTACAGGGGCGGGGCTTC. Translating gives CASSLGPLQGRGF.